This T cell receptor (beta chain) was found in a study of neurological immune-mediated disorders. Background on the study: Secondary progressive disease was present in 3, and relapsing-remitting disease in roughly 30, of the approximately 35 multiple sclerosis patients.

A 10-nucleotide random UMI tagged transcripts in template-switch 5'RACE cDNA synthesis. TCRdb re-called the 5' RACE reads through MiXCR, storing one row per CDR3 protein. The sample lists 52,000 or so distinct CDR3 sequences, approximately 3.6% occurring once. This clonotype was picked up many times. What it recognizes is unknown. Trimming removed 4 bases at V and 1 base at J, with 5 bases between. Germline V gene data show CDR1 as SGHRS and CDR2 as YFSETQ. This CDR3 comprises 12 residues. Findings of the study overall: The authors found no clinical or MRI feature associated with the multiple sclerosis repertoire cluster. CDR3 amino acid sequences of expanded clones were not shared across subjects, a result suggesting private repertoires in all groups.

The chain links TRBV5-1 to TRBJ1-1, with D maybe TRBD1 (5 bases). Sequenced: CD4+ T cells from blood. This clonotype was obtained from a woman in her thirties or forties with multiple sclerosis. CDR3 DNA sequence: TGCGCCAGCAGCGGGGGGAACACTGAAGCTTTCTTT. Translation: CASSGGNTEAFF. The variable domain in full, completed from reference TRBV5-1 and TRBJ1-1, reads KAGVTQTPRYLIKTRGQQVTLSCSPISGHRSVSWYQQTPGQGLQFLFEYFSETQRNKGNFPGRFSGRQFSNSRSEMNVSTLELGDSALYLCASSGGNTEAFFGQGTRLTVV.